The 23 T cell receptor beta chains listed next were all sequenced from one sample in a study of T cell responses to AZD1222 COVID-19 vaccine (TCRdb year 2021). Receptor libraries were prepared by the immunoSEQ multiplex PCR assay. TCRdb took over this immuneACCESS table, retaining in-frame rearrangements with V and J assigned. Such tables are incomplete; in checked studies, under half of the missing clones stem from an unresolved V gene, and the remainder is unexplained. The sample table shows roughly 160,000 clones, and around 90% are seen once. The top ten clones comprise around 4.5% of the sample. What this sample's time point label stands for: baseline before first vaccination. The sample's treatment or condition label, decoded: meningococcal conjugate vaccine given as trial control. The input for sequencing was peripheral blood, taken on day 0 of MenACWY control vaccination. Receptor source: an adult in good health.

The CDR3 DNA follows: TGTGCCAGCAGCTTAACGGGACGGAGAGGCGATCAGCCCCAGCATTTT. Amino acids: CASSLTGRRGDQPQHF. J is TRBJ1-5 and V is TRBV7-6; D is possibly TRBD1 (5 bases). The CDR3 runs to 16 residues. Germline V gene lookup returns CDR1 SGHVS and CDR2 FNYEAQ. The V and J ends lost 2 bases and 5 bases respectively, with 16 bases between them.

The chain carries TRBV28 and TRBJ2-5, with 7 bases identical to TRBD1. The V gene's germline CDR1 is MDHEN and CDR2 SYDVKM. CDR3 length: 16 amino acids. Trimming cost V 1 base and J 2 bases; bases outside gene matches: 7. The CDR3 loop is CASSLSTGAAQETQYF. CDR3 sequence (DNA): TGTGCCAGCAGTTTATCCACAGGGGCGGCTCAAGAGACCCAGTACTTC.

The CDR3 is CAARGQLNQPQHF. The DNA of the CDR3 is TGTGCCGCAAGGGGGCAACTCAATCAGCCCCAGCATTTT. The chain joins TRBV6-6 to TRBJ1-5, with 7 bases lining up with TRBD1. Germline CDR1 is MNHNY and CDR2 is SVGAGI (reference sequence). V gave up 11 bases and J gave up 3 bases; unmatched junction bases: 7. The CDR3 contains 13 residues.

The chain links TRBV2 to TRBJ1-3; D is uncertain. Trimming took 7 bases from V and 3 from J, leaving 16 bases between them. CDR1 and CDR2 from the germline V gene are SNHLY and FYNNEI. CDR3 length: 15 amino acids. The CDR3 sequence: CASKNLNRIGNTIYF. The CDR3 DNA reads TGTGCCAGCAAAAATCTTAACAGAATTGGAAACACCATATATTTT.

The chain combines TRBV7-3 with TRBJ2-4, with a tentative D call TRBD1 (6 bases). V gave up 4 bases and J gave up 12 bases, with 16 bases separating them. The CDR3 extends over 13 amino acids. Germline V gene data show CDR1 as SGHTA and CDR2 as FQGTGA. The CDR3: CASSSSDRAHQYF. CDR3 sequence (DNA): TGTGCCAGCAGCTCCTCGGACAGAGCCCATCAGTACTTC.

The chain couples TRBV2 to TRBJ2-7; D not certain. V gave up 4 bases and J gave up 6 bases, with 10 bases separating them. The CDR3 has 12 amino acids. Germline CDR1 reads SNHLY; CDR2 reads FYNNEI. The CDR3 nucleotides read TGTGCCAGCAGTGGGGGTAGGTTCGAGCAGTACTTC. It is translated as CASSGGRFEQYF.

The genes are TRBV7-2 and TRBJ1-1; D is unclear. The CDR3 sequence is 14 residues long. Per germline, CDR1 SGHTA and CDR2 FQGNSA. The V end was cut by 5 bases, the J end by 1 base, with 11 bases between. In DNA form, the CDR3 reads TGTGCCAGCAGCCCATGGACCGGGAACACTGAAGCTTTCTTT. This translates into CASSPWTGNTEAFF. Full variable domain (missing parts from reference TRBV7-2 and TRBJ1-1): GAGVSQSPSNKVTEKGKDVELRCDPISGHTALYWYRQSLGQGLEFLIYFQGNSAPDKSGLPSDRFSAERTGGSVSTLTIQRTQQEDSAVYLCASSPWTGNTEAFFGQGTRLTVV.

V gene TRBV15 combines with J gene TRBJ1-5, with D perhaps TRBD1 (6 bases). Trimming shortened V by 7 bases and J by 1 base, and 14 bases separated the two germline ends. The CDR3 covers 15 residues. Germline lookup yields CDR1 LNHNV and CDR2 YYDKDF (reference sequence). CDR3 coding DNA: TGTGCCACCAAACAGGGCCAGGGGAGCAATCAGCCCCAGCATTTT. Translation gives CATKQGQGSNQPQHF.

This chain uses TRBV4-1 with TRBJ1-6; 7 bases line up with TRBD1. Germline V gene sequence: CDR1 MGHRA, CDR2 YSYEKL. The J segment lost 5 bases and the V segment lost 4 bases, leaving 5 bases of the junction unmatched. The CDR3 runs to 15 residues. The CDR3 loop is CASSRGDSDNSPLHF. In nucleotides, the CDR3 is TGCGCCAGCAGCCGAGGGGACAGCGATAATTCACCCCTCCACTTT.

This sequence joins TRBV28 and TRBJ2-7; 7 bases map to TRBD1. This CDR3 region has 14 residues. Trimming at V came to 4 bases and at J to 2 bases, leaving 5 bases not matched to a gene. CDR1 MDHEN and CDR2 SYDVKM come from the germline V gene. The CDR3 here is CASSSMGQTYEQYF. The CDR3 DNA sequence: TGTGCCAGCAGTTCCATGGGACAGACCTACGAGCAGTACTTC.

In DNA form, the CDR3 reads TGTGCCAGCAGCTTAACGGCCAGTGGACAAGAGACCCAGTACTTC. Protein product: CASSLTASGQETQYF. The chain recombines TRBV7-3 with TRBJ2-5; no clear D gene. V was shortened by 0 bases and J by 2 bases, with 10 bases between the two germline ends. Germline loops: CDR1 SGHTA, CDR2 FQGTGA. CDR3 size: 15 residues.

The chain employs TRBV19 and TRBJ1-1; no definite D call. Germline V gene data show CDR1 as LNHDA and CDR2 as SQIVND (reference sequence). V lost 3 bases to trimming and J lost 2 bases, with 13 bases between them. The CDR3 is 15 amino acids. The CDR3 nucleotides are TGTGCCAGTAGTATTTCGGGCGGATATAACACTGAAGCTTTCTTT. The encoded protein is CASSISGGYNTEAFF.

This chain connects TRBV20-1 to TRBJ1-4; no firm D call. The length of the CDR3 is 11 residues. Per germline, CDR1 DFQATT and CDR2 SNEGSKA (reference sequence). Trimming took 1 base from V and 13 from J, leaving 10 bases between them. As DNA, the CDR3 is TGCAGTGCTAGAGGAACCGGGCCACTGTTTTTT. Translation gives CSARGTGPLFF.

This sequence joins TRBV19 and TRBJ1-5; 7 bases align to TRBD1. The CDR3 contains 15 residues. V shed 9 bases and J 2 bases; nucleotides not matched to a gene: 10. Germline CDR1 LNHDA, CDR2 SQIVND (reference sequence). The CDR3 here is CASTRQGSGNQPQHF. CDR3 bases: TGTGCCAGCACCCGACAGGGTTCAGGCAATCAGCCCCAGCATTTT.

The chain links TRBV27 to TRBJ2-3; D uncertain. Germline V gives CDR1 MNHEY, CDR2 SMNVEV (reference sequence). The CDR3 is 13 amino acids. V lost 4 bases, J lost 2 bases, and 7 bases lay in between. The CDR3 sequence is CASSSLSTDTQYF. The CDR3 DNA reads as TGTGCCAGCAGTTCCCTCTCCACAGATACGCAGTATTTT.

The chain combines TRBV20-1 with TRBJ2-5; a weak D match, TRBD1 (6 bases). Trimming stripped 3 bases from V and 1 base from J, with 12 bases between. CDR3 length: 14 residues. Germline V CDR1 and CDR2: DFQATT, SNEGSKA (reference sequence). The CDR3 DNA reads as TGCAGTGCTAGTCCCCGGGACATCCAAGAGACCCAGTACTTC. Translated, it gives CSASPRDIQETQYF.

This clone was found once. CDR3 DNA: TGTGCCAGCAGCTTGGGAGGGGTCTATGGCTACACCTTC. As protein: CASSLGGVYGYTF. The V call is TRBV5-6, the J call TRBJ1-2, with TRBD1 as a possible D gene (5 bases). The germline gives CDR1 SGHDT, CDR2 YYEEEE. With 0 bases removed from V and 4 bases from J, the gap between germline ends came to 7 bases. This CDR3 has 13 amino acids.

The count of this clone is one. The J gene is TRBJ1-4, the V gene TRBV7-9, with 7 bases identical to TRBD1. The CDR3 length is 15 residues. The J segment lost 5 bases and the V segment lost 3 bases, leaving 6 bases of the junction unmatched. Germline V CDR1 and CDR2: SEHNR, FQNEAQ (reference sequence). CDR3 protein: CASSFRRQGNEKLFF. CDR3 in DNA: TGTGCCAGCAGCTTTCGACGACAGGGAAATGAAAAACTGTTTTTT.

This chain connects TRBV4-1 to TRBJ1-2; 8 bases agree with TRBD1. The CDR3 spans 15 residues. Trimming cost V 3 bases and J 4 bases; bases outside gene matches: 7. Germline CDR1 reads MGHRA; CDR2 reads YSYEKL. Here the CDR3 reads CASSQPQGALYGYTF. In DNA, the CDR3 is TGCGCCAGCAGCCAGCCCCAGGGGGCCCTCTATGGCTACACCTTC.

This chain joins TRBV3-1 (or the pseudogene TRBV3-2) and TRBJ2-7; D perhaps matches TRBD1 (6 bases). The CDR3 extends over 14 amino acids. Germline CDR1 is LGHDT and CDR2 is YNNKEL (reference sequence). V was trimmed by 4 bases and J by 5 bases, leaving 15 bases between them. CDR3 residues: CASSLSQGPHEQYF. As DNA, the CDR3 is TGTGCCAGCAGCCTGAGCCAGGGGCCGCACGAGCAGTACTTC.

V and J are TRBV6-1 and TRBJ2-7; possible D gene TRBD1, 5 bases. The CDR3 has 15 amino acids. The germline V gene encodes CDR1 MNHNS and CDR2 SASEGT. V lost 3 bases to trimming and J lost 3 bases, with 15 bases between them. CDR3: CASSDGADQGYEQYF. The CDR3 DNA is TGTGCCAGCAGTGATGGGGCCGACCAGGGCTACGAGCAGTACTTC.

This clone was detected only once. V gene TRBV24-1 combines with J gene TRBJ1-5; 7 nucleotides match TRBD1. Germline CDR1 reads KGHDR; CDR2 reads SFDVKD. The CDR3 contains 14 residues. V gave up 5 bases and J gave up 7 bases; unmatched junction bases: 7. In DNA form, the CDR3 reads TGTGCCACCAGTGCCCAGGGGGTCCGGCAGCCCCAGCATTTT. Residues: CATSAQGVRQPQHF.

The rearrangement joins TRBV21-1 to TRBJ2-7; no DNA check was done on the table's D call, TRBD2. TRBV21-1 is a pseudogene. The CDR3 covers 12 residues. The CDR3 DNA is TGTGCCAGCAGCAAAGAGAGAGGGCCGCAGTACTTC. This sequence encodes CASSKERGPQYF.